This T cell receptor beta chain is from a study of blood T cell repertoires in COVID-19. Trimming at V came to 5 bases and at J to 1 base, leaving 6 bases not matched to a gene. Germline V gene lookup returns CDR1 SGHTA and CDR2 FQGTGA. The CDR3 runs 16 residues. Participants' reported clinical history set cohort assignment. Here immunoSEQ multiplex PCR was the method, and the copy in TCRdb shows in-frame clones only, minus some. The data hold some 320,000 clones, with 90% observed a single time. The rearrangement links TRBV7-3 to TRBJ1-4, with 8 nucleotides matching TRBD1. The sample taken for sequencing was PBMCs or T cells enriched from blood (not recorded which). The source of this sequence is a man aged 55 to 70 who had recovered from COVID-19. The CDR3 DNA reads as TGTGCCAGCAGCAACGGACAGGGAGGAACTAATGAAAAACTGTTTTTT. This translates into CASSNGQGGTNEKLFF. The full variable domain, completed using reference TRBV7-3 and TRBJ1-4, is GAGVSQTPSNKVTEKGKYVELRCDPISGHTALYWYRQSLGQGPEFLIYFQGTGAADDSGLPNDRFFAVRPEGSVSTLKIQRTERGDSAVYLCASSNGQGGTNEKLFFGSGTQLSVL.